These T cell receptor beta chains were read from a single sample in a study of vaccination effects on CD4 cells after COVID-19. The antigens for these receptors are not known. Sequencing used immunoSEQ multiplex PCR; TCRdb keeps in-frame clones, though not all of them. The data hold just over 20,000 clones, with 70% observed a single time. The sequencing here drew on CD4+ T cells from PBMCs cultured with HCoV-229E spike peptides, taken before COVID-19 vaccination. The receptors derive from a human donor who received a COVID-19 vaccine. Both conserved end residues are trimmed from each CDR3.

cdr3_aa	v_call
ASSPRPTGELF	TRBV9
AISEAVEGSLGAYEQY	TRBV10-3
ASSLSAVMGNSPLH	TRBV27
ASSPQRDGLYEQY	TRBV19
ASSLRADYGYT	TRBV5-1
ASSWGPTGTHNYGYT	TRBV5-1
ASSRTQGVEEKLF	TRBV7-9
AWSPGGSTDTQY	TRBV30
ASTRGIGETQY	TRBV7-9
ASSSSGGAGDTQY	TRBV5-1
ASERITGELF	TRBV18
ASGWNVETQY	TRBV5-4
SVRISETQY	TRBV29-1
ASSDSGRGTDTQY	TRBV6-5
ASSQGFSPGAPAHHLNTEAF	TRBV4-1
ASSLVVGNYEQY	TRBV5-1
ASSKGLAGVSHAYEQY	TRBV5-1
ASSPNWVRGRTEAF	TRBV4-1
ASTPGAHSYEQY	TRBV6-5
ASSLATGQETQY	TRBV5-4
ASRQKGQWAGVMNTEAF	TRBV19
ASSLYSWTPGPGELF	TRBV27
ASSYSSPGLAYEQY	TRBV6-6
ASSFLGSSRNSPLH	TRBV21-1
ASSVGMVGIH	TRBV25-1